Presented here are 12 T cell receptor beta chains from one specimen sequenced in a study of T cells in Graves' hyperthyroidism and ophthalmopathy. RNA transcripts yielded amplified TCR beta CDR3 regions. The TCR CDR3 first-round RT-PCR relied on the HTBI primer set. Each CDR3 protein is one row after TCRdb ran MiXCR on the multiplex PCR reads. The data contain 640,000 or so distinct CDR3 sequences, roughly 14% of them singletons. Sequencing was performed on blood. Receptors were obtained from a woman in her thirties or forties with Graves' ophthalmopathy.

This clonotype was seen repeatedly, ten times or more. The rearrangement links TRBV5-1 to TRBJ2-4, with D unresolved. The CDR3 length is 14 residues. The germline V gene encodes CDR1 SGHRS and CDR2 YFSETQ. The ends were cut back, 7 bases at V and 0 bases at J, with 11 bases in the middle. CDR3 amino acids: CASRPDIAKNIQYF. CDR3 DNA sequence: TGCGCCAGCCGACCGGATATAGCCAAAAACATTCAGTACTTC.

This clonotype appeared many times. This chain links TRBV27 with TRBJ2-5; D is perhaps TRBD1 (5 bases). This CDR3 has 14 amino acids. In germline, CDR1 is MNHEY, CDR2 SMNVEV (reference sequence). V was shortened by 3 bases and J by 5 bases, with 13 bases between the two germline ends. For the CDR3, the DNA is TGTGCCAGCAGTTTGGGAACAGGTGTGGAGACCCAGTACTTC. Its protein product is CASSLGTGVETQYF.

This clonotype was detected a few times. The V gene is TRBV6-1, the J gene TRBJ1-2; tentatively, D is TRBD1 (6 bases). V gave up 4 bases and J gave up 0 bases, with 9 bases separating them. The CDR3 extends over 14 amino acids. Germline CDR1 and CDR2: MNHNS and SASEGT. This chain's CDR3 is CASSGGPANYGYTF. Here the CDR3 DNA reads TGTGCCAGCAGTGGGGGGCCAGCTAACTATGGCTACACCTTC.

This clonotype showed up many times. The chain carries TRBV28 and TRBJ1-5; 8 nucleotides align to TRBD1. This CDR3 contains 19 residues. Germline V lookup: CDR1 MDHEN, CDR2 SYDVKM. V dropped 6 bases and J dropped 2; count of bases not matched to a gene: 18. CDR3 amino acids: CASRAAGGGLGAGNQPQHF. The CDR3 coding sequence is TGTGCCAGCAGGGCTGCAGGGGGCGGCCTGGGCGCGGGCAATCAGCCCCAGCATTTT. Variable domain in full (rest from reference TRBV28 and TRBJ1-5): DVKVTQSSRYLVKRTGEKVFLECVQDMDHENMFWYRQDPGLGLRLIYFSYDVKMKEKGDIPEGYSVSREKKERFSLILESASTNQTSMYLCASRAAGGGLGAGNQPQHFGDGTRLSIL.

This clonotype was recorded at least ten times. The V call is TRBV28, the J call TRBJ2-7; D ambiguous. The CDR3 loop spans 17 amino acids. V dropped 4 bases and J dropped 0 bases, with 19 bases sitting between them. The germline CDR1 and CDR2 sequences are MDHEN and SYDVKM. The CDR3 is CASSSPADVATSYEQYF. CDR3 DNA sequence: TGTGCCAGCAGTTCCCCCGCCGACGTCGCCACCTCCTACGAGCAGTACTTC.

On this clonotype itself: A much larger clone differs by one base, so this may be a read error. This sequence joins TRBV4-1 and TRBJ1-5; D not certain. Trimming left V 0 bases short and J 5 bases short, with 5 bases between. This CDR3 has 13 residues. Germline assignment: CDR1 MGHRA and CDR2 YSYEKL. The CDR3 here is CASSQEVDQPQHF. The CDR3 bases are TGCGCCAGCAGCCAAGAGGTGGATCAGCCCCAGCATTTT.

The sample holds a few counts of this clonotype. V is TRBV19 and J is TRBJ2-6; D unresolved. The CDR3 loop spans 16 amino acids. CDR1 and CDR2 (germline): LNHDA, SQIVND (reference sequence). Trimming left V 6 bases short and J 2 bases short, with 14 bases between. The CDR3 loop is CASSPRVEAGANVLTF. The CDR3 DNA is TGTGCCAGTAGCCCCCGGGTCGAGGCTGGGGCCAACGTCCTGACTTTC.

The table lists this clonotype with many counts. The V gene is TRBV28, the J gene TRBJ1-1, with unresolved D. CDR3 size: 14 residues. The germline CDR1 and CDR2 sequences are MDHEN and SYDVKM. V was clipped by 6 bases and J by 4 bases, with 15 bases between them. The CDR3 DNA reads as TGTGCCAGCAGCCGAATAGACGGGATCACTGAAGCTTTCTTT. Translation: CASSRIDGITEAFF.

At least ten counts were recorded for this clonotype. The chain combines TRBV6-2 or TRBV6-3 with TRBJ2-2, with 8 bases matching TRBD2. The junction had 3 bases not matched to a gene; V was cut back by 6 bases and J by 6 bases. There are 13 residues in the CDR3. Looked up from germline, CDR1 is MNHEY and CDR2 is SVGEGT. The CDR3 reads CASRWTSPGELFF. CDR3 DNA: TGTGCCAGCAGGTGGACTAGCCCCGGGGAGCTGTTTTTT.

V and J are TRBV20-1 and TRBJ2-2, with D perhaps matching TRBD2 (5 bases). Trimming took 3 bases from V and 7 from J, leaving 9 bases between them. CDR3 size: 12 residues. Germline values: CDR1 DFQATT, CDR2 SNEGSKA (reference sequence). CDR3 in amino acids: CSAREAVGELFF. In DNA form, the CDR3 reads TGCAGTGCTAGGGAGGCCGTCGGGGAGCTGTTTTTT.

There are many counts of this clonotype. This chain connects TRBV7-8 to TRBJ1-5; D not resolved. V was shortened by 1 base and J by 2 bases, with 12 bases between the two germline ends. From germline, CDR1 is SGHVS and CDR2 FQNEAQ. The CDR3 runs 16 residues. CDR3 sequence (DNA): TGTGCCAGCAGCTTAGGCGGGGATTATCGCAATCAGCCCCAGCATTTT. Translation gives CASSLGGDYRNQPQHF.

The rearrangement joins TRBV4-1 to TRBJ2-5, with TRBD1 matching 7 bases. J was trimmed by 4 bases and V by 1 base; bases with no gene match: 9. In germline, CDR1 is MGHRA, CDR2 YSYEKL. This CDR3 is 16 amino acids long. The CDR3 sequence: CASSQVVQGVRETQYF. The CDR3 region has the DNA TGCGCCAGCAGCCAAGTAGTGCAGGGGGTTCGAGAGACCCAGTACTTC.